This is a list of T cell receptor beta chains from one sample in a study of T cell repertoires in cytomegalovirus infection. One entry per CDR3 protein results from TCRdb running MiXCR on the reads. The sample consists of approximately 550,000 distinct CDR3 sequences, about 15% of them appearing once. The sample comprised CD8+ T cells from PBMCs. These receptor sequences come from a human donor in good health (CMV status not recorded). Some clones in this sample may be carry-over from other donors' samples. Both conserved end residues are part of each CDR3. Each record gives: J gene, V gene, D gene, clone size, CDR3 protein, CDR3 DNA. A D gene is named only where the DNA matches it firmly. Not all rows give a size; the values are once, few, many and, for expanded clones, a class.

>TRBJ2-1|TRBV20-1|TRBD2|-
CSARDPRLAGGDYNEQFF
TGCAGTGCTAGAGACCCCCGACTAGCGGGAGGGGATTACAATGAGCAGTTCTTC
>TRBJ2-1|TRBV7-9|TRBD2|many
CASSSPGLAGGQVLHLSYNEQFF
TGTGCCAGCAGCTCCCCCGGACTAGCGGGAGGGCAAGTCCTTCATCTCTCCTACAATGAGCAGTTCTTC
>TRBJ2-3|TRBV5-1|-|-
CASSGVIGTDTQYF
TGCGCCAGCAGCGGGGTGATCGGCACAGATACGCAGTATTTT
>TRBJ2-2|TRBV7-8|-|many
CASSSVGGTNTGELFF
TGTGCCAGCAGCTCGGTAGGCGGCACGAACACCGGGGAGCTGTTTTTT
>TRBJ2-1|TRBV27|TRBD1|many
CASRGRDRGWDEQFF
TGTGCCAGCAGGGGTCGGGACAGGGGATGGGATGAGCAGTTCTTC
>TRBJ2-5|TRBV6-1|-|many
CASRGTPHDKRETQYF
TGTGCCAGCAGGGGAACTCCCCACGACAAGAGGGAGACCCAGTACTTC
>TRBJ1-5|TRBV20-1|TRBD1|few
CSAAQGGLDQPQHF
TGCAGTGCTGCACAGGGGGGTTTGGATCAGCCCCAGCATTTT
>TRBJ1-2|TRBV5-4|-|few
CASSFWGRDDYGYTF
TGTGCCAGCAGCTTTTGGGGCAGGGACGACTATGGCTACACCTTC
>TRBJ1-2|TRBV5-1|-|-
CASRVTPEKDYGYTF
TGCGCCAGCAGGGTTACCCCGGAGAAGGACTATGGCTACACCTTC
>TRBJ2-3|TRBV7-9|-|many
CASPGGGTDTQYF
TGTGCCAGTCCGGGCGGCGGCACAGATACGCAGTATTTT
>TRBJ1-1|TRBV15|-|many
CATRPTSKMNTEAFF
TGTGCCACCAGACCGACCTCCAAAATGAACACTGAAGCTTTCTTT
>TRBJ2-6|TRBV9|TRBD2|-
CASSVKVGQRDSGANVLTF
TGTGCCAGCAGCGTAAAGGTTGGTCAGCGGGACTCCGGGGCCAACGTCCTGACTTTC
>TRBJ2-6|TRBV19|TRBD1|few
CASTPGTGPLKGANVLTF
TGTGCCAGTACTCCCGGGACAGGACCTCTAAAGGGGGCCAACGTCCTGACTTTC
>TRBJ2-7|TRBV10-2|TRBD2|many
CASAGLAEVSYEQYF
TGCGCCAGCGCGGGACTAGCTGAGGTCTCCTACGAGCAGTACTTC
>TRBJ2-1|TRBV7-9|-|many
CASSLVGGVAGNEQFF
TGTGCCAGCAGCTTAGTAGGGGGTGTCGCGGGGAATGAGCAGTTCTTC
>TRBJ2-2|TRBV2|-|-
CASSEGRVAAGELFF
TGTGCCAGCAGTGAAGGGCGAGTCGCAGCCGGGGAGCTGTTTTTT